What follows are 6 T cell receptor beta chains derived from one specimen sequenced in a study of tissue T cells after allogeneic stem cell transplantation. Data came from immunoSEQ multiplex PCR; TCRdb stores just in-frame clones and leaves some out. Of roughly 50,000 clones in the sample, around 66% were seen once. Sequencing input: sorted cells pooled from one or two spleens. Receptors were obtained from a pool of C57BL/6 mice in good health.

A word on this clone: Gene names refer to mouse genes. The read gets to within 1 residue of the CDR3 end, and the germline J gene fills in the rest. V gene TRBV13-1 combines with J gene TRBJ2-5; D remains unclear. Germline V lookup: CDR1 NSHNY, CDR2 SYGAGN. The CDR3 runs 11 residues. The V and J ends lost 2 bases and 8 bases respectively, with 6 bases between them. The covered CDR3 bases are TGTGCCAGCAGTGAAGGAGGCACCCAGTAC. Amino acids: CASSEGGTQY. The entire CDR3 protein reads CASSEGGTQYF.

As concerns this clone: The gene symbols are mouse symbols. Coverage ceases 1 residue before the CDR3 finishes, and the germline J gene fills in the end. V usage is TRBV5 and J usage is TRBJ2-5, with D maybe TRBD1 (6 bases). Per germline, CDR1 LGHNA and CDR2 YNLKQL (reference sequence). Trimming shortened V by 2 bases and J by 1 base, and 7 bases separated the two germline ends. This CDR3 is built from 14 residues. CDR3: CASSQQGYQDTQYF. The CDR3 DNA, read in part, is TGTGCCAGCAGCCAACAGGGGTACCAAGACACCCAGTAC.

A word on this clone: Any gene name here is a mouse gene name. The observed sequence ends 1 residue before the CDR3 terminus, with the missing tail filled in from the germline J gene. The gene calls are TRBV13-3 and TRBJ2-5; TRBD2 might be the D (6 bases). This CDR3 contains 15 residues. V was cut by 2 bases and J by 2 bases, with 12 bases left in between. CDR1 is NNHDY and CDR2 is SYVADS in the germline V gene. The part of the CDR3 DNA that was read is TGTGCCAGCAGTGACTGGGGAGAGGTCCAAGACACCCAGTAC. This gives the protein CASSDWGEVQDTQY. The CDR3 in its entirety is CASSDWGEVQDTQYF.

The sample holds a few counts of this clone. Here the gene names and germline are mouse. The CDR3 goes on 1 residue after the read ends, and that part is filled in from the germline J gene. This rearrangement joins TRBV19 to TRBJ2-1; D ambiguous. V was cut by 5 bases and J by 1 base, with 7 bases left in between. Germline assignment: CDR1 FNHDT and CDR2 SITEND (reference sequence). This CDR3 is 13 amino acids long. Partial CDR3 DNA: TGTGCCAGCAGGAGACAAAACTATGCTGAGCAGTTC. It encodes CASRRQNYAEQF. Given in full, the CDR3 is CASRRQNYAEQFF.

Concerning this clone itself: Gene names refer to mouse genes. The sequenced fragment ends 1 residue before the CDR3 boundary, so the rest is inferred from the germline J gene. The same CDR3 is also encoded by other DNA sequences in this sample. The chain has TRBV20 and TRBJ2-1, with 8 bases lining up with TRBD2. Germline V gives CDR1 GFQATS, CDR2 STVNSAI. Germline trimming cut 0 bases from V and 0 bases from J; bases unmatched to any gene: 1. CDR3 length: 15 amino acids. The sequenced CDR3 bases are TGTGGTGCTAGGGACTGGGGGGTTAACTATGCTGAGCAGTTC. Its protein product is CGARDWGVNYAEQF. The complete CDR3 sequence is CGARDWGVNYAEQFF.

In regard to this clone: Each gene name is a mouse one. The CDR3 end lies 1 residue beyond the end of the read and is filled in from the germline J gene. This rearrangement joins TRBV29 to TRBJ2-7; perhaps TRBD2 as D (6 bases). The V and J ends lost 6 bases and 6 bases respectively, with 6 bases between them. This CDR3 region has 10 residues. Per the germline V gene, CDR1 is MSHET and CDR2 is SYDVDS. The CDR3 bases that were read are TGTGCTAGCAGGGGACTTGAACAGTAC. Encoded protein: CASRGLEQY. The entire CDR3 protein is CASRGLEQYF.